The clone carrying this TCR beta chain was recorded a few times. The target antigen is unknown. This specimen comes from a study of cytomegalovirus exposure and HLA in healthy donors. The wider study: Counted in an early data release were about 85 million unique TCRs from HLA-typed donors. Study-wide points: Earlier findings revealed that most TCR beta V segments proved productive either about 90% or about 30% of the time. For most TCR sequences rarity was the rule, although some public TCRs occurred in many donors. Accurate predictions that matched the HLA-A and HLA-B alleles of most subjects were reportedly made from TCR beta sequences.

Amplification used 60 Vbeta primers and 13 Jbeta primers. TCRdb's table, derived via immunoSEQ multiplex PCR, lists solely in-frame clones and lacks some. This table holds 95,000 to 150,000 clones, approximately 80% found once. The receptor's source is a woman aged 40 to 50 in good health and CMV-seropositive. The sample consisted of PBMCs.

The CDR3 sequence: CASSLREGPYGYTF. CDR3 in DNA: TGTGCCAGCAGCCTTAGGGAGGGACCTTATGGCTACACCTTC. The chain recombines TRBV27 with TRBJ1-2; a weak D match, TRBD1 (5 bases). Germline V CDR1 and CDR2: MNHEY, SMNVEV (reference sequence). The CDR3 has 14 amino acids. V lost 6 bases and J lost 5, with 16 bases in between.